The source of this TCR beta chain is a study of blood T cell repertoires in COVID-19. Study-wide background: Sites across the United States, Italy and Spain contributed samples from acute and convalescent COVID-19. PBMCs, B-cell-depleted T cells, or T cells provided the cDNA or gDNA that made up the material.

The CDR3 has 14 residues. Germline assignment: CDR1 SGHRS and CDR2 YFSETQ. V was pared by 4 bases and J by 1 base, with 11 bases between. In the original processing: Amplified reference gene primers provided the basis for estimating nucleated cell counts. The protocol was immunoSEQ multiplex PCR, while the TCRdb copy is restricted to in-frame clones and leaves out a portion. V and J calls plus clone size are reproduced from that table; the DNA served to infer D and trimming. The data show roughly 320,000 clones, about 90% seen once. What was sequenced was peripheral blood. This sequence originates from a woman between 25 and 40 years old with COVID-19, enrolled during active disease. The chain employs TRBV5-1 and TRBJ1-1, with a weak D call TRBD1 (6 bases). CDR3: CASSHQGPNTEAFF. The CDR3 DNA follows: TGCGCCAGCAGCCACCAGGGGCCGAACACTGAAGCTTTCTTT.